The source of this T cell receptor (beta chain) is a study of T-cell memory formation after mild COVID-19. About the research overall: The study found TCR clusters largely donor specific.

TCRdb passed the 5' RACE reads through MiXCR, listing each CDR3 protein once. The data hold 300,000 or so distinct CDR3 sequences, with roughly 15% observed a single time. The germline V gene has CDR1 DFQATT and CDR2 SNEGSKA (reference sequence). CDR3 length equals 14 residues. Trimming cost V 5 bases and J 6 bases; bases outside gene matches: 8. The receptor's source is a man younger than 30 who had mild COVID-19 (a few samples of this study predate the infection). Cell type and time point are not known. This sequence joins TRBV20-1 and TRBJ2-1; TRBD2 matches at 9 bases. The sequencing sample was made of PBMCs or a T cell subset sorted from them (not recorded which). The CDR3 is CSAGVASGVNEQFF. DNA of the CDR3: TGCAGTGCTGGGGTCGCTAGCGGGGTCAATGAGCAGTTCTTC.